Included here is one TCR beta chain sequence, with context. This record comes from a study of blood T cell repertoires in COVID-19. Study overall: T cells, B-cell-depleted T cells, or PBMCs supplied cDNA or gDNA.

Germline V CDR1 and CDR2: SNHLY, FYNNEI. After removal of 9 bases from V and 6 bases from J, the junction contained 6 bases not matched to a gene. This CDR3 is built from 13 residues. Sequencing used immunoSEQ multiplex PCR; TCRdb keeps in-frame clones, though not all of them. The sample consists of about 400,000 clones, around 86% of them appearing once. The sequenced material came from peripheral blood. The sequence came from a human donor in a cohort sampled during active COVID-19. The gene calls are TRBV2 and TRBJ1-2; TRBD1 aligns across 11 bases. CDR3 sequence reads: CASGQGAPDGYTF. In nucleotides, the CDR3 is TGTGCCAGTGGACAGGGGGCACCGGATGGCTACACCTTC.